This TCR beta chain came from a study of shared clonotypes between healthy human individuals. Generated by immunoSEQ multiplex PCR, the TCRdb table keeps only in-frame clones and is missing some. The profile covers 400,000 to 600,000 clones, with roughly 95% appearing a single time and nearly 0.065% taken by the ten largest. Study outcomes and limitations: When naive CD4 clonotypes were compared across a few donors, around 5% were shared.

This clone has a single count. What it binds is not known. Material: naive CD4+ T cells sorted from blood. Subset defined: CD45RA+ positively selected. The clonotype originates from a woman under 40 in good health.

The CDR3 coding sequence is TGTGCCAGCAGCTTTATTCGAGCGGGAGGTAGTGAGCAGTACTTC. It specifies CASSFIRAGGSEQYF. This chain joins TRBV11-2 and TRBJ2-7; 9 bases are shared with TRBD2. This CDR3 is 15 amino acids long. Germline-derived CDR1 and CDR2 are SGHAT and FQNNGV. Germline trimming cut 3 bases from V and 7 bases from J; bases unmatched to any gene: 10.